This TCR beta chain comes out of a study of cytomegalovirus exposure and HLA in healthy donors. The PCR contained 60 Vbeta and 13 Jbeta primers. The protocol was immunoSEQ multiplex PCR, while the TCRdb copy is restricted to in-frame clones and leaves out a portion. Counted here are about 86,000 clones, roughly 85% occurring once; the ten biggest clones make up roughly 6%. V lost 2 bases and J 6 bases, leaving 17 bases between the germline ends. The CDR3 sequence is 15 residues long. Per germline, CDR1 SNHLY and CDR2 FYNNEI. The sequenced material came from PBMCs. The chain joins TRBV2 to TRBJ2-7, with D perhaps matching TRBD1 (5 bases). The receptor's source is a female donor in good health and CMV-seronegative. Here the CDR3 reads CASSESGTGWREQYF. CDR3 nucleotide sequence: TGTGCCAGCAGTGAATCGGGTACAGGCTGGCGCGAGCAGTACTTC.